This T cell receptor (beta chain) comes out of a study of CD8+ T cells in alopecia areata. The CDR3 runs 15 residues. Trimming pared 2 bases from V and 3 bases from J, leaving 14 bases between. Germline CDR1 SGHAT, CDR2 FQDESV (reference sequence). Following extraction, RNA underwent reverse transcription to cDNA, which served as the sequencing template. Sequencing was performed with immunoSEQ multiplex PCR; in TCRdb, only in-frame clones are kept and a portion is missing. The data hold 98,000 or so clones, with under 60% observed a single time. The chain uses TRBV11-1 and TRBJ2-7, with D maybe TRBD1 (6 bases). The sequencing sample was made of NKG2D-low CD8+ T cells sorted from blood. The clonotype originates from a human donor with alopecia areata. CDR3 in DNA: TGTGCCAGCAGCTTAAAACAGGGCTCAATCTACGAGCAGTACTTC. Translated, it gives CASSLKQGSIYEQYF.